The present entry profiles one TCR beta chain with its context. From blood CD8+ and CD4+ T cells, the TCR beta chain was sequenced. The CDR3 consists of 15 residues. The germline gives CDR1 SGDLS, CDR2 YYNGEE. Trimming removed 4 bases from V and 6 bases from J; junction bases left unmatched: 4. Reverse transcription of about 0.5 to 1 ug RNA used random hexamers. TCRdb fed the immunoSEQ multiplex PCR reads into MiXCR, producing one record per CDR3 protein. The data hold fewer than 350,000 distinct CDR3 sequences, with 89% observed a single time. These data belong to a study of CD8 T cells in Susac syndrome.

This sequence joins TRBV9 and TRBJ2-1; 13 nucleotides align to TRBD2. The clonotype comes from a human donor with multiple sclerosis. The material sequenced was CD8+ T cells from PBMCs. The CDR3 DNA follows: TGTGCCAGCAGCCAGTGGACTAGCGGGAGCAATGAGCAGTTCTTC. Translating gives CASSQWTSGSNEQFF.